This paragraph reports one TCR beta chain. Its antigen remains unidentified. The data were obtained in a study of T cell responses to AZD1222 COVID-19 vaccine. The study's findings and limits: Regions 160-218 and 743-854 held dominance among vaccine-associated CD4 TCRs, which spanned spike. In the spike-specific TCR repertoire, nearly half reportedly target unmutated variant regions. Clonal diversity may have been underestimated, and the donors were mostly white British, with more females than males.

This table comes from immunoSEQ multiplex PCR, and its TCRdb copy is limited to in-frame clones, with some not included. The sample gives approximately 170,000 clones, roughly 90% of which show up once; around 1.5% is in the top ten. Germline CDR1 is MDHEN and CDR2 is SYDVKM. V lost 4 bases and J lost 2, with 15 bases in between. This CDR3 is 16 amino acids long. The sequencing used peripheral blood, collected on day 0 of AZD1222 vaccination. This chain links TRBV28 with TRBJ1-3, with a tentative D call TRBD1 (5 bases). The sequence came from an adult in good health. The CDR3 is CASSSGSGTAGNTIYF. CDR3 coding DNA: TGTGCCAGCAGTTCCGGGTCCGGGACGGCTGGAAACACCATATATTTT.